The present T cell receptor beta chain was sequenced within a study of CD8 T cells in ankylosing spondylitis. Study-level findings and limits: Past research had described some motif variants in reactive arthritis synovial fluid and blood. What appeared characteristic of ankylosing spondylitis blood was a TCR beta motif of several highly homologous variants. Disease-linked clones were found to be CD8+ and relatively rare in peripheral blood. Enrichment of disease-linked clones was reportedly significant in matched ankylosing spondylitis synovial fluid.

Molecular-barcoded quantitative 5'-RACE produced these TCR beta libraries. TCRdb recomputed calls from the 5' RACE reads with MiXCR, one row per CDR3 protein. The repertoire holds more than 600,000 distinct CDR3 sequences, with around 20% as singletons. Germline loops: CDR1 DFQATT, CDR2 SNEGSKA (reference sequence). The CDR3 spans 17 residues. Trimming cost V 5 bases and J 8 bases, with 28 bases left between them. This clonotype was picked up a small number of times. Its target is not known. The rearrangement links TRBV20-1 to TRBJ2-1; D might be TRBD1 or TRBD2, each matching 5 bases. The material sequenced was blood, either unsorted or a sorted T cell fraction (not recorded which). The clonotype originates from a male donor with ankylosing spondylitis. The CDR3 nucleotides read TGCAGTGCTCCCTACGACCCACGAGGGGCACTGGGGTATGAGCAGTTCTTC. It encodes CSAPYDPRGALGYEQFF.